Listed here are 14 T cell receptor beta chains from one sample, sequenced in a study of blood T cell repertoires in COVID-19. Assay: immunoSEQ multiplex PCR; the TCRdb copy retains only in-frame clones and omits some. The sample lists 53,000 or so clones, more than 90% occurring once. The sample consisted of peripheral blood. These receptors were taken from a human donor in a cohort sampled during active COVID-19.

Turning to this clone: The junction does not match germline at one end; this may be a read error. The gene calls are TRBV7-2 and TRBJ1-2; 7 bases fit TRBD1. The CDR3 loop spans 14 amino acids. From germline, CDR1 is SGHTA and CDR2 FQGNSA. Here the CDR3 reads CASSLGQGTPLGDF. The DNA of the CDR3 is TGTGCCAGCAGCTTAGGACAGGGTACCCCCTTGGGGGACTTC.

The chain links TRBV6-5 to TRBJ1-2; TRBD1 might be the D (6 bases). CDR1 and CDR2 (germline): MNHEY, SVGAGI. Trimming took off 6 bases at V and 5 bases at J, with 7 bases between the two ends. The CDR3 runs 11 residues. The CDR3 sequence: CASSQGYGYTF. CDR3 DNA sequence: TGTGCCAGCAGCCAGGGGTATGGCTACACCTTC.

This clone is a singleton in its sample. The J gene is TRBJ1-2, the V gene TRBV6-5; tentatively, D is TRBD1 (5 bases). The CDR3 covers 13 residues. The germline V and J ends were trimmed by 2 bases and 7 bases, with 11 bases remaining between them. From germline, CDR1 is MNHEY and CDR2 SVGAGI. The CDR3 region is CASSYAGFGGYTF. For the CDR3, the DNA is TGTGCCAGCAGTTACGCAGGGTTCGGTGGCTACACCTTC.

CDR3 nucleotide sequence: TGTGCCATCAGGGACAGGGATCGGGGGGCTCAAGATACGCAGTATTTT. It encodes CAIRDRDRGAQDTQYF. The V and J genes are TRBV10-3 and TRBJ2-3; D is possibly TRBD1 (8 bases). Trimming shortened V by 6 bases and J by 5 bases, and 21 bases separated the two germline ends. Germline CDR1 ENHRY, CDR2 SYGVKD. This CDR3 spans 16 amino acids.

The chain uses TRBV10-3 and TRBJ2-7, with TRBD1 identical over 10 bases. The V and J ends lost 4 bases and 6 bases, in that order; junction bases with no gene match: 12. The germline V gene has CDR1 ENHRY and CDR2 SYGVKD. The CDR3 is made up of 16 amino acids. The CDR3 DNA sequence: TGTGCCATCAGTGGAGGTGGGGACAGGGGAGGGGTCGAGCAGTACTTC. Translation: CAISGGGDRGGVEQYF.

V gene TRBV24-1 combines with J gene TRBJ2-1; 8 bases are shared with TRBD1. Trimming cost V 0 bases and J 8 bases; bases outside gene matches: 17. This CDR3 comprises 19 residues. CDR1 is KGHDR, CDR2 SFDVKD, per germline. CDR3 coding DNA: TGTGCCACCAGTGATTTGGGTTCGTATGGGACAGGATTGACGGATGAGCAGTTCTTC. It is translated as CATSDLGSYGTGLTDEQFF.

The V gene is TRBV11-3, the J gene TRBJ2-6; D perhaps matches TRBD2 (5 bases). V dropped 3 bases and J dropped 0 bases, with 6 bases sitting between them. The CDR3 covers 15 residues. Germline CDR1 reads SGHNT; CDR2 reads YENEEA. CDR3 loop: CASSLGSSGANVLTF. The CDR3 DNA follows: TGTGCCAGCAGCTTGGGGAGCTCTGGGGCCAACGTCCTGACTTTC.

The chain has TRBV4-3 and TRBJ2-2; no clear D. Deletions cut 1 base from V and 4 bases from J, with 4 bases between. This CDR3 spans 13 amino acids. Germline V gives CDR1 LGHNA, CDR2 YSLEER. Here the CDR3 reads CASSQGSTGELFF. CDR3 coding DNA: TGCGCCAGCAGCCAAGGTAGCACCGGGGAGCTGTTTTTT.

This clone has more than one count but fewer than ten. CDR3 sequence: CASSPMLDRGTEAFF. The CDR3 region has the DNA TGTGCCAGCAGCCCCATGTTAGATAGGGGCACTGAAGCTTTCTTT. The chain is built from TRBV7-2 and TRBJ1-1, with a tentative D call TRBD1 (5 bases). Per germline, CDR1 SGHTA and CDR2 FQGNSA. CDR3 length: 15 residues. V shed 5 bases and J shed 4 bases, with 17 bases lying between them.

The chain recombines TRBV15 with TRBJ2-3; TRBD1 aligns across 8 bases. The ends lost 4 bases at V and 0 bases at J; junction bases unmatched: 21. The CDR3 has 21 amino acids. CDR1 and CDR2 (germline): LNHNV, YYDKDF (reference sequence). CDR3 loop: CATSISRGLSPTEISTDTQYF. In DNA, the CDR3 is TGTGCCACCAGCATATCCAGGGGGCTTAGCCCTACCGAAATTAGCACAGATACGCAGTATTTT. Full variable domain (outside the CDR3, taken from reference TRBV15 and TRBJ2-3): DAMVIQNPRYQVTQFGKPVTLSCSQTLNHNVMYWYQQKSSQAPKLLFHYYDKDFNNEADTPDNFQSRRPNTSFCFLDIRSPGLGDTAMYLCATSISRGLSPTEISTDTQYFGPGTRLTVL.

The rearrangement joins TRBV19 to TRBJ2-7, with 7 bases lining up with TRBD1. The ends lost 5 bases at V and 0 bases at J; junction bases unmatched: 7. Germline assignment: CDR1 LNHDA and CDR2 SQIVND (reference sequence). This CDR3 contains 15 residues. CDR3 nucleotides: TGTGCCAGTAGTGATGGACAGGCACTCTCCTACGAGCAGTACTTC. Its translation: CASSDGQALSYEQYF.

A remark on this clone: Other DNA sequences from this sample encode an identical CDR3 as well. This chain links TRBV5-1 with TRBJ2-3; D is unresolved. Germline V CDR1 and CDR2: SGHRS, YFSETQ. The CDR3 has 15 residues. V gave up 0 bases and J gave up 0 bases, with 8 bases separating them. The CDR3: CASSLVGTSTDTQYF. The CDR3 bases are TGCGCCAGCAGCTTGGTCGGTACTAGCACAGATACGCAGTATTTT.

The chain combines TRBV12-3 or TRBV12-4 with TRBJ1-2, with D unclear. V dropped 3 bases and J dropped 7 bases, with 12 bases sitting between them. The CDR3 is made up of 13 amino acids. In nucleotides, the CDR3 is TGTGCCAGCAGTTTGGACTCGGAACGTGGCTACACCTTC. Translated: CASSLDSERGYTF.

This clone was detected only a few times. The chain joins TRBV30 to TRBJ1-1; 7 nucleotides align to TRBD1. The CDR3 runs 13 residues. The germline gives CDR1 GTSNPN, CDR2 SVGIG (reference sequence). V lost 2 bases, J lost 4 bases, and 4 bases stayed unmatched. Written as DNA, the CDR3 is TGTGCCTGGAGTAGAAACAGGGGCACTGAAGCTTTCTTT. As protein: CAWSRNRGTEAFF.